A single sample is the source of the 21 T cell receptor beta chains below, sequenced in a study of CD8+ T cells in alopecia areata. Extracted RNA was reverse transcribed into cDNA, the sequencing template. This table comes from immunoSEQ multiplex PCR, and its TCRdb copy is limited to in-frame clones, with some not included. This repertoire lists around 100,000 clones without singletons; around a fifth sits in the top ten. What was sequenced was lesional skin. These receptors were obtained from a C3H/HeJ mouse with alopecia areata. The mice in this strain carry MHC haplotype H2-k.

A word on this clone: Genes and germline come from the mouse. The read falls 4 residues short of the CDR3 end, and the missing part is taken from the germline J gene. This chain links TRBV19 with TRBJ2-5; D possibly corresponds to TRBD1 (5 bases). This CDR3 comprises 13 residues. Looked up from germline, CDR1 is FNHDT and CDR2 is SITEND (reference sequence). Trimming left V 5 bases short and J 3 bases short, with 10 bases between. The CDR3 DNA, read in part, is TGTGCCAGCAGCGAGACAGTTCAAGAC. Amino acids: CASSETVQD. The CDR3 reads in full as CASSETVQDTQYF.

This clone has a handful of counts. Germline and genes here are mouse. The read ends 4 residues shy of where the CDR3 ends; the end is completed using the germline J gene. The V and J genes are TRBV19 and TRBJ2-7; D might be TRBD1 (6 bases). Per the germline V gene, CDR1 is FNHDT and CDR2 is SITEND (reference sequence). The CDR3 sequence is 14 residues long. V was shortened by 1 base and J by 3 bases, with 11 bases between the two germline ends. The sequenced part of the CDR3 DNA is TGTGCCAGCAGTATAAGTACAGGGTTCTAT. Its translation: CASSISTGFY. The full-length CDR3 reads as CASSISTGFYEQYF.

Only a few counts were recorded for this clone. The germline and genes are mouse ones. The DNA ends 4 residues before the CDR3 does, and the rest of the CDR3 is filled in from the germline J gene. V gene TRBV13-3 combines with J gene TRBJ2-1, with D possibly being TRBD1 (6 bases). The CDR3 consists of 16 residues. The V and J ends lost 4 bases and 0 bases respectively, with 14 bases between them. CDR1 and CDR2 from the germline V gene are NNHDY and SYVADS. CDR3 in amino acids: CASSPGTSYNYAEQFF. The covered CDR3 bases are TGTGCCAGCAGTCCTGGGACATCTTATAACTATGCT.

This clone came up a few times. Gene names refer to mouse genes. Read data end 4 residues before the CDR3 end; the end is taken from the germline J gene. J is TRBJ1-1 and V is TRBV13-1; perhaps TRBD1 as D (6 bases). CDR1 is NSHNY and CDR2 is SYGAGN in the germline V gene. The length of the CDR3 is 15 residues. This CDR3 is CASSDALGGRREVFF. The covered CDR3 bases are TGTGCCAGCAGTGATGCACTGGGGGGGCGCCGA.

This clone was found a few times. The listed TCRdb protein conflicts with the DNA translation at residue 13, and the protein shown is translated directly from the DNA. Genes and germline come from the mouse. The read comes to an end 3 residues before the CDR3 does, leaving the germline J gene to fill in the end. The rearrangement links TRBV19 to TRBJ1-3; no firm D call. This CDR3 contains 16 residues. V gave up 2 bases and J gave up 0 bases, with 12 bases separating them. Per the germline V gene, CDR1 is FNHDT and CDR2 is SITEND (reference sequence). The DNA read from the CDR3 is TGTGCCAGCAGTATCGACATGGCCCTTTCTGGAAATACG. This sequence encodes CASSIDMALSGNT. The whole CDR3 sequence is CASSIDMALSGNTLYF.

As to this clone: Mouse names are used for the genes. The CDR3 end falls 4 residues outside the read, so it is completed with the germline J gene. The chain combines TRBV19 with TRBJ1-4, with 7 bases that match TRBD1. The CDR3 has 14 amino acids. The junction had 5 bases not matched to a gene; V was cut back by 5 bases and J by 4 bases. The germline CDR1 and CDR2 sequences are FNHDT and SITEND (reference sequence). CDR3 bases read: TGTGCCAGCAGCCCACAGGGGTACAACGAA. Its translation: CASSPQGYNE. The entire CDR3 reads CASSPQGYNERLFF.

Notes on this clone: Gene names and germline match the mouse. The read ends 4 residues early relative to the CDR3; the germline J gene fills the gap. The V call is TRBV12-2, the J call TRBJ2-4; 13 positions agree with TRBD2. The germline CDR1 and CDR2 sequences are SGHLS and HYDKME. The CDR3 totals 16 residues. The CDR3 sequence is CASSLGTGGGKNTLYF. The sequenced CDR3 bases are TGTGCCAGCTCTCTCGGGACTGGGGGGGGGAAAAAC.

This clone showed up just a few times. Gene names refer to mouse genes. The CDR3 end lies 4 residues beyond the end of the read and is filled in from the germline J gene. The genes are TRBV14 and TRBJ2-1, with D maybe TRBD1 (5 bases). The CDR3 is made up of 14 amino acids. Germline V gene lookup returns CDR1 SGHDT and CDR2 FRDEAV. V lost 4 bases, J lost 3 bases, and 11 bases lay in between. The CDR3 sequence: CASSLRGVYAEQFF. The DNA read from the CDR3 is TGTGCCAGCAGTCTGAGAGGGGTCTATGCT.

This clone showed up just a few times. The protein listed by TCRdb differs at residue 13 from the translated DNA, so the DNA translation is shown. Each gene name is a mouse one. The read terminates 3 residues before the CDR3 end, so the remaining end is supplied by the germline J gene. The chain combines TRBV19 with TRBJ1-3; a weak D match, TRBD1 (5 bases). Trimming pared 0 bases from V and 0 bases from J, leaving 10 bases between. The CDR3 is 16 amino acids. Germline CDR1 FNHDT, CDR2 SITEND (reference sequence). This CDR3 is CASSIEAGSSGNTLYF. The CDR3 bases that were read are TGTGCCAGCAGTATAGAGGCAGGGAGTTCTGGAAATACG.

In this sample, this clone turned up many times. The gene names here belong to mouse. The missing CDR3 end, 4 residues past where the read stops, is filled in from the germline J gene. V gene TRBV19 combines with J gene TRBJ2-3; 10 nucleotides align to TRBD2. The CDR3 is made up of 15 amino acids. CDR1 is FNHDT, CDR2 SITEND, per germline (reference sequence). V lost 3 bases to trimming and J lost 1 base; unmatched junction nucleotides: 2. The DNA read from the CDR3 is TGTGCCAGCAGTACTGGGGGGGCGCGTGCAGAA. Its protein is CASSTGGARAE. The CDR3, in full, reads CASSTGGARAETLYF.

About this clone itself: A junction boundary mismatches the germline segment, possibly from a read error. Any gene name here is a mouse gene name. The CDR3 spells CASRRVQINTEVFF. Incomplete CDR3 DNA: TGTGCTAGCCGTAGAGTACAGATAAACACA. The chain is built from TRBV17 and TRBJ1-1; unclear D gene. With the read ending 4 residues before the CDR3 end, the germline J gene is used to fill in that end. This CDR3 comprises 14 residues. Germline-derived CDR1 and CDR2 are MNHDT and YYDKIL.

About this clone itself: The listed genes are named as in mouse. The part of the CDR3 DNA that was read is TGTGCCAGCACAGACTGGGGGGGCGGCGGCACCGGG. Its translation: CASTDWGGGGTG. The full CDR3 protein reads CASTDWGGGGTGQLYF. This chain connects TRBV13-3 to TRBJ2-2; 12 bases line up with TRBD2. The DNA ends 4 residues before the CDR3 does, and the rest of the CDR3 is filled in from the germline J gene. This CDR3 region has 16 residues. Germline loops: CDR1 NNHDY, CDR2 SYVADS. After removal of 6 bases from V and 4 bases from J, the junction contained 7 bases not matched to a gene. The variable domain in full, completed from reference TRBV13-3 and TRBJ2-2, reads EAAVTQSPRSKVAVTGGKVTLSCHQTNNHDYMYWYRQDTGHGLRLIHYSYVADSTEKGDIPDGYKASRPSQENFSLILELASLSQTAVYFCASTDWGGGGTGQLYFGEGSKLTVL.

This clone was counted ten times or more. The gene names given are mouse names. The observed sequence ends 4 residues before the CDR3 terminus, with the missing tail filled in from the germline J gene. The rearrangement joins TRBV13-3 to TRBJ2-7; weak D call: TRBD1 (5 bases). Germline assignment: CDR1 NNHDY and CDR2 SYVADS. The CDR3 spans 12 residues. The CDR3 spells CASSAQGDEQYF. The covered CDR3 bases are TGTGCCAGCAGTGCGCAGGGAGAT.

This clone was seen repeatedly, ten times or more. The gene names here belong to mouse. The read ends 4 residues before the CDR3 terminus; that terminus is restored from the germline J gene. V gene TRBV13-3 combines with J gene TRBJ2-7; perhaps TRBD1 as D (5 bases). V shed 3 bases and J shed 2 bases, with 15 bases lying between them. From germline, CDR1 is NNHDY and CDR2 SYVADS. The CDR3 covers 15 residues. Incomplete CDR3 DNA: TGTGCCAGCAGTGCCAGGGAGGGAGAAACCTAT. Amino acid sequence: CASSAREGETY. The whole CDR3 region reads CASSAREGETYEQYF.

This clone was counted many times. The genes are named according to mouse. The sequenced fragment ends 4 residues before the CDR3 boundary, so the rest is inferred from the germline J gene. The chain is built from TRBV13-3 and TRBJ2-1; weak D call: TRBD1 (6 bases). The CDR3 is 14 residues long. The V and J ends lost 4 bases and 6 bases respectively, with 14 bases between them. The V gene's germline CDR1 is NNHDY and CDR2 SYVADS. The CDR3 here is CASSRTGKGAEQFF. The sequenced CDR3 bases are TGTGCCAGCAGTCGTACAGGGAAAGGTGCT.

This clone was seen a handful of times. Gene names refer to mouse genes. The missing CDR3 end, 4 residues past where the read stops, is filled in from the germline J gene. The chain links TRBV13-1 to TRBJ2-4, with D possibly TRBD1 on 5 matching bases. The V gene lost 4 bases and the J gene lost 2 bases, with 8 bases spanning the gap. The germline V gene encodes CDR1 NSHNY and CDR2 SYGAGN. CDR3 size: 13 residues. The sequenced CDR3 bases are TGTGCCAGCAGTCCCAGGGTTCAAAAC. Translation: CASSPRVQN. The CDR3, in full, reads CASSPRVQNTLYF.

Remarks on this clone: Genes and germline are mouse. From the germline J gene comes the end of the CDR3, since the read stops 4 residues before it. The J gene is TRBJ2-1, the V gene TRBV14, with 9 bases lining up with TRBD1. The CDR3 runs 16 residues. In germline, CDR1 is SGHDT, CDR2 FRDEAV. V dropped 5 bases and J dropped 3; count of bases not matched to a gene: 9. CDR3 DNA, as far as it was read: TGTGCCAGCAGCGCCGAGGGACAGGGAATCTATGCT. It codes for CASSAEGQGIYA. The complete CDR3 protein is CASSAEGQGIYAEQFF.

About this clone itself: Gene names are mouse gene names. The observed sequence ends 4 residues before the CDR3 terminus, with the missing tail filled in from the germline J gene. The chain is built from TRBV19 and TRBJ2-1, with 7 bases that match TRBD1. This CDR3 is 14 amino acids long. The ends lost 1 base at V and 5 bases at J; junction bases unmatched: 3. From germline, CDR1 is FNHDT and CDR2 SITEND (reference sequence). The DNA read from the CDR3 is TGTGCCAGCAGTATAACAGGGGATGATGCT. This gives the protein CASSITGDDA. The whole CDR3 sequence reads CASSITGDDAEQFF. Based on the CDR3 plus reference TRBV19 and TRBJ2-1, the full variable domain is GGIITQTPKFLIGQEGQKLTLKCQQNFNHDTMYWYRQDSGKGLRLIYYSITENDLQKGDLSEGYDASREKKSSFSLTVTSAQKNEMAVFLCASSITGDDAEQFFGPGTRLTVL.

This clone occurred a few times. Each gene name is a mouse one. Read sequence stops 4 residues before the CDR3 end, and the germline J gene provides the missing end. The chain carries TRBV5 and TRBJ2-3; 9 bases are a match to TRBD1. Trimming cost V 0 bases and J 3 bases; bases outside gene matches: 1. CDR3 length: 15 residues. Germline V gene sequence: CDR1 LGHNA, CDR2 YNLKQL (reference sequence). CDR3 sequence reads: CASSQEDRGAETLYF. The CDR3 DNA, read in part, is TGTGCCAGCAGCCAAGAAGACAGGGGGGCAGAA.

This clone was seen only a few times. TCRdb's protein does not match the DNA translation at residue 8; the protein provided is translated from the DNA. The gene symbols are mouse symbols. The CDR3 bases that were read are TGTGCCAGCAGTATAGGAGGGGCG. It is translated as CASSIGGA. The full-length CDR3 reads as CASSIGGALYF. This chain links TRBV19 with TRBJ1-3; D may be TRBD1 (5 bases). The DNA ends 3 residues before the CDR3 does, and the rest of the CDR3 is filled in from the germline J gene. Germline loops: CDR1 FNHDT, CDR2 SITEND (reference sequence). This CDR3 region has 11 residues.

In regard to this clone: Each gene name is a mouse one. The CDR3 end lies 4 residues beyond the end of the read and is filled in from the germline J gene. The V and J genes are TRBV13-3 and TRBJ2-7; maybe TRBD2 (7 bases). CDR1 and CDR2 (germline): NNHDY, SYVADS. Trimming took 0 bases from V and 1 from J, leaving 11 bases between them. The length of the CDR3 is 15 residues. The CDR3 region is CASSDARGGSYEQYF. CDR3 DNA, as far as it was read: TGTGCCAGCAGTGATGCAAGGGGGGGGTCCTAT.